This T cell receptor beta chain stems from a study of control samples from healthy donors and cancer patients. The table came from immunoSEQ multiplex PCR; TCRdb's copy has only in-frame clones and leaves some out. The repertoire consists of approximately 170,000 clones, with around 87% occurring once and the leading ten covering around 1.4%. Sequencing input: blood. This receptor was obtained from a woman in her forties or fifties in good health.

CDR3 sequence: CASSYSGTYEQYF. As DNA, the CDR3 is TGTGCCAGCAGTTACTCCGGGACTTACGAGCAGTACTTC. The rearrangement links TRBV6-6 to TRBJ2-7, with a tentative D call TRBD2 (6 bases). CDR1 is MNHNY, CDR2 SVGAGI, per germline (reference sequence). Trimming shortened V by 0 bases and J by 4 bases, and 7 bases separated the two germline ends. The CDR3 is 13 residues long.